Below, 29 T cell receptor beta chains from the same sample are listed, as sequenced in a study of cytotoxic CD8 clonotypes in ibrutinib-treated CLL. Clones were sequenced by immunoSEQ multiplex PCR, and TCRdb holds only the in-frame ones, with some missing. The sample records about 180,000 clones, roughly four fifths being singletons. The sample here was PBMCs, taken after 24 months of ibrutinib treatment. The receptors here all came from a human donor with chronic lymphocytic leukemia.

The J gene is TRBJ1-3, the V gene TRBV5-6; TRBD1 might be the D (5 bases). V lost 4 bases and J lost 4, with 15 bases in between. Germline V gene lookup returns CDR1 SGHDT and CDR2 YYEEEE. The CDR3 has 15 residues. CDR3 sequence (DNA): TGTGCCAGCAGCCCGAGGGGACCGCTGGGAAACACCATATATTTT. Residues: CASSPRGPLGNTIYF.

The sample holds one count of this clone. The rearrangement uses TRBV19 and TRBJ1-2; TRBD1 might be the D (6 bases). Germline V lookup: CDR1 LNHDA, CDR2 SQIVND (reference sequence). The CDR3 extends over 14 amino acids. V gave up 6 bases and J gave up 1 base, with 12 bases separating them. Written as DNA, the CDR3 is TGTGCCAGTAGAATAACAGGGCTTAACTATGGCTACACCTTC. The encoded protein is CASRITGLNYGYTF.

V and J are TRBV7-2 and TRBJ2-3; D is unresolved. The CDR3 extends over 12 amino acids. The germline CDR1 and CDR2 sequences are SGHTA and FQGNSA. The V end was cut by 4 bases, the J end by 2 bases, with 4 bases between. DNA for the CDR3: TGTGCCAGCAGCTCGTCCACAGATACGCAGTATTTT. Its protein is CASSSSTDTQYF. The whole variable domain, remainder taken from reference TRBV7-2 and TRBJ2-3, is GAGVSQSPSNKVTEKGKDVELRCDPISGHTALYWYRQSLGQGLEFLIYFQGNSAPDKSGLPSDRFSAERTGGSVSTLTIQRTQQEDSAVYLCASSSSTDTQYFGPGTRLTVL.

This chain connects TRBV2 to TRBJ2-7, with D possibly being TRBD2 (5 bases). There are 13 residues in the CDR3. Trimming shortened V by 7 bases and J by 1 base, and 11 bases separated the two germline ends. Germline CDR1 and CDR2: SNHLY and FYNNEI. CDR3 DNA sequence: TGTGCCAGCATGGGAGAGATTTCCTACGAGCAGTACTTC. It yields the protein CASMGEISYEQYF.

V is TRBV14 and J is TRBJ1-3; no clear D gene. The CDR3 extends over 16 amino acids. From germline, CDR1 is SGHDN and CDR2 FVKESK. Trimming stripped 1 base from V and 2 bases from J, with 12 bases between. The chain's CDR3 is CASSQGPLGPGNTIYF. CDR3 DNA sequence: TGTGCCAGCAGCCAAGGGCCTCTAGGGCCTGGAAACACCATATATTTT.

The table lists this clone with a count of one. V usage is TRBV10-3 and J usage is TRBJ1-5; D unclear. The CDR3 contains 18 residues. CDR1 is ENHRY and CDR2 is SYGVKD in the germline V gene. V lost 1 base to trimming and J lost 4 bases, with 20 bases between them. CDR3 region: CAISELGPRTDGNQPQHF. The DNA for the CDR3 is TGTGCCATCAGTGAGTTAGGCCCCCGGACGGACGGAAATCAGCCCCAGCATTTT.

This clone was observed a handful of times. The V call is TRBV19, the J call TRBJ1-6; possibly TRBD1 for D (5 bases). Trimming shortened V by 8 bases and J by 10 bases, and 15 bases separated the two germline ends. Germline V gene data show CDR1 as LNHDA and CDR2 as SQIVND (reference sequence). This CDR3 has 13 amino acids. CDR3 protein: CASGTAVGSPLHF. The CDR3 DNA follows: TGTGCCAGTGGGACGGCGGTTGGATCACCCCTCCACTTT.

This chain connects TRBV4-3 to TRBJ1-2; D possibly corresponds to TRBD1 (6 bases). CDR1 and CDR2 from the germline V gene are LGHNA and YSLEER. This CDR3 is 15 amino acids long. V was trimmed by 1 base and J by 2 bases, leaving 11 bases between them. CDR3 amino acids: CASSQVEGVNYGYTF. In DNA form, the CDR3 reads TGCGCCAGCAGCCAAGTGGAGGGGGTAAACTATGGCTACACCTTC.

CDR3 DNA sequence: TGTGCCAGCAGCATCTTAACCGGTTCCCAGTACTTC. Its translation is CASSILTGSQYF. The chain carries TRBV5-4 and TRBJ2-5; no clear D gene. V gave up 4 bases and J gave up 9 bases, with 13 bases separating them. CDR1 is SGHNT and CDR2 is YYREEE in the germline V gene (reference sequence). The CDR3 covers 12 residues.

This clone was observed a few times. The rearrangement links TRBV28 to TRBJ1-5, with 9 bases aligning to TRBD1. With V trimmed by 4 bases and J by 5 bases, 3 bases remained unmatched. Germline V gene sequence: CDR1 MDHEN, CDR2 SYDVKM. This CDR3 contains 14 residues. CDR3 sequence: CASSSGQGYQPQHF. CDR3 in DNA: TGTGCCAGCAGTTCGGGACAGGGCTATCAGCCCCAGCATTTT.

The rearrangement links TRBV6-1 to TRBJ2-1, with 11 nucleotides matching TRBD2. J lost 9 bases, V lost 7 bases, and 5 bases had no gene match. The germline gives CDR1 MNHNS, CDR2 SASEGT. The CDR3 is 13 residues long. CDR3 sequence reads: CASNSGGALEQFF. The CDR3 region has the DNA TGTGCCAGCAATAGCGGGGGGGCCCTTGAGCAGTTCTTC.

The chain joins TRBV19 to TRBJ2-1, with TRBD2 matching 10 bases. The V segment lost 7 bases and the J segment 9 bases; nucleotides outside the gene matches: 3. Germline lookup yields CDR1 LNHDA and CDR2 SQIVND (reference sequence). CDR3 length: 12 amino acids. The CDR3 DNA is TGTGCCAGTACCCCTAGCGGGAGTGAGCAGTTCTTC. Translated, it gives CASTPSGSEQFF.

This clone appeared a single time. V and J are TRBV19 and TRBJ1-5, with D possibly matching TRBD1 (6 bases). Germline values: CDR1 LNHDA, CDR2 SQIVND (reference sequence). The V end lost 3 bases, the J end lost 4 bases, and 22 bases lay between the germline ends. This CDR3 has 18 residues. The CDR3 region has the DNA TGTGCCAGTAGTATTGAAGGTCGTCCGGGGGCGGTAAATCAGCCCCAGCATTTT. It translates to CASSIEGRPGAVNQPQHF.

V and J are TRBV6-1 and TRBJ1-5; the match to TRBD1 covers 7 bases. There are 18 residues in the CDR3. V lost 4 bases to trimming and J lost 0 bases; unmatched junction nucleotides: 12. Looked up from germline, CDR1 is MNHNS and CDR2 is SASEGT. The CDR3 reads CASSGKRRGGYSNQPQHF. The DNA for the CDR3 is TGTGCCAGCAGTGGGAAACGCAGGGGGGGTTATAGCAATCAGCCCCAGCATTTT.

The genes are TRBV7-8 and TRBJ1-2; 7 bases line up with TRBD1. Germline V gene sequence: CDR1 SGHVS, CDR2 FQNEAQ. The CDR3 contains 19 residues. V trimming: 3 bases; J trimming: 5 bases; junction bases outside the gene matches: 21. CDR3 sequence reads: CASSFLSRNSGTASYGYTF. CDR3 sequence (DNA): TGTGCCAGCAGCTTTCTTAGCCGAAACTCCGGGACAGCATCTTATGGCTACACCTTC.

The chain combines TRBV6-5 with TRBJ2-7; TRBD1 aligns across 10 bases. Germline-derived CDR1 and CDR2 are MNHEY and SVGAGI. Trimming cost V 6 bases and J 7 bases; bases outside gene matches: 9. CDR3 length equals 14 residues. The CDR3 here is CASSTGTGAREQYF. In nucleotides, the CDR3 is TGTGCCAGCAGCACCGGGACAGGGGCGAGGGAGCAGTACTTC.

This chain links TRBV6-5 with TRBJ1-1; unclear D gene. CDR1 is MNHEY and CDR2 is SVGAGI in the germline V gene. V was cut by 6 bases and J by 1 base, with 6 bases left in between. The CDR3 contains 12 residues. The CDR3 loop is CASRRGNTEAFF. In DNA, the CDR3 is TGTGCCAGCAGACGGGGGAACACTGAAGCTTTCTTT.

V is TRBV27 and J is TRBJ2-3; tentatively, D is TRBD1 (6 bases). The CDR3 has 14 amino acids. Germline assignment: CDR1 MNHEY and CDR2 SMNVEV (reference sequence). Trimming removed 4 bases from V and 5 bases from J, with 13 bases in between. This CDR3 reads CASSSNRVGDTQYF. DNA for the CDR3: TGTGCCAGCAGTTCTAACAGGGTTGGAGATACGCAGTATTTT.

The rearrangement links TRBV18 to TRBJ1-5, with unresolved D. Trimming shortened V by 1 base and J by 7 bases, and 11 bases separated the two germline ends. The CDR3 spans 14 residues. From germline, CDR1 is KGHSH and CDR2 LQKENI. The CDR3 DNA follows: TGTGCCAGCTCACCACAAGGGTGGTACCAGCCCCAGCATTTT. It translates to CASSPQGWYQPQHF.

This chain links TRBV18 with TRBJ1-6; 8 positions match TRBD1. The length of the CDR3 is 15 residues. Germline-derived CDR1 and CDR2 are KGHSH and LQKENI. With 3 bases clipped from V and 9 bases from J, the junction kept 7 bases outside the gene matches. CDR3 sequence: CASSPDRDRVSPLHF. CDR3 in DNA: TGTGCCAGCTCACCGGACAGGGATCGGGTTTCACCCCTCCACTTT.

There are a few counts of this clone. The V gene is TRBV19, the J gene TRBJ2-1; D unclear. Germline V gene lookup returns CDR1 LNHDA and CDR2 SQIVND (reference sequence). This CDR3 region has 14 residues. CDR3 in DNA: TGTGCTACGAGTGCCGGGCCGCGCGACAATGAGCAGTTCTTC. This sequence encodes CATSAGPRDNEQFF.

The sample holds one count of this clone. The gene calls are TRBV2 and TRBJ1-6; maybe TRBD1 (6 bases). The germline V gene has CDR1 SNHLY and CDR2 FYNNEI. The length of the CDR3 is 12 residues. Trimming left V 11 bases short and J 7 bases short, with 12 bases between. Written as DNA, the CDR3 is TGTGCCGGAGGGCAGGGGAATTCACCCCTCCACTTT. Its protein is CAGGQGNSPLHF.

In this sample, this clone turned up a few times. The rearrangement links TRBV11-3 to TRBJ2-5; 8 bases match TRBD2. The germline CDR1 and CDR2 sequences are SGHNT and YENEEA. This CDR3 spans 16 amino acids. The V and J ends lost 11 bases and 2 bases, in that order; junction bases with no gene match: 16. CDR3 region: CAGRRSGSTPQETQYF. In DNA form, the CDR3 reads TGTGCCGGGCGACGAAGCGGGAGCACCCCACAAGAGACCCAGTACTTC.

This chain connects TRBV6-1 to TRBJ1-1, with TRBD1 identical over 10 bases. The V gene's germline CDR1 is MNHNS and CDR2 SASEGT. With 4 bases clipped from V and 2 bases from J, the junction kept 4 bases outside the gene matches. The CDR3 extends over 15 amino acids. The CDR3 region is CASSAETGGNTEAFF. The CDR3 coding sequence is TGTGCCAGCAGTGCCGAGACAGGGGGCAACACTGAAGCTTTCTTT.

This rearrangement joins TRBV2 to TRBJ2-2, with 12 bases fitting TRBD2. The CDR3 runs to 16 residues. CDR1 is SNHLY, CDR2 FYNNEI, per germline. The junction had 2 bases not matched to a gene; V was cut back by 6 bases and J by 0 bases. Here the CDR3 reads CASRRLAGANTGELFF. The CDR3 DNA is TGTGCCAGCAGACGACTAGCGGGGGCGAACACCGGGGAGCTGTTTTTT.

This chain joins TRBV25-1 and TRBJ2-1; 9 bases agree with TRBD1. Germline loops: CDR1 MGHDK, CDR2 SYGVNS. The V gene end was trimmed by 7 bases and the J gene end by 3 bases; junction bases not matched to a gene: 10. The CDR3 sequence is 16 residues long. The CDR3 here is CASTGTGKGSYNEQFF. The DNA for the CDR3 is TGTGCCAGCACTGGGACAGGGAAGGGGAGCTACAATGAGCAGTTCTTC.

The chain recombines TRBV7-2 with TRBJ2-3; 10 bases are a match to TRBD1. In germline, CDR1 is SGHTA, CDR2 FQGNSA. V shed 5 bases, J shed 6 bases, and the junction held 5 bases outside the gene matches. The CDR3 is made up of 14 amino acids. For the CDR3, the DNA is TGTGCCAGCAGCCGGGACAGGGGAGAGGATACGCAGTATTTT. Translated, it gives CASSRDRGEDTQYF.

The CDR3 protein is CASSQDQSQPQHF. The CDR3 DNA sequence: TGCGCCAGCAGCCAAGATCAGAGTCAGCCCCAGCATTTT. The chain has TRBV4-1 and TRBJ1-5; no clear D. CDR3 length: 13 residues. Germline lookup yields CDR1 MGHRA and CDR2 YSYEKL. Trimming pared 0 bases from V and 6 bases from J, leaving 6 bases between.

V usage is TRBV7-9 and J usage is TRBJ1-4, with 7 bases that match TRBD1. Germline trimming cut 2 bases from V and 3 bases from J; bases unmatched to any gene: 6. This CDR3 is built from 16 residues. CDR1 SEHNR and CDR2 FQNEAQ come from the germline V gene (reference sequence). This CDR3 reads CASSLLTGTANEKLFF. The CDR3 nucleotides are TGTGCCAGCAGCTTACTCACAGGGACAGCTAATGAAAAACTGTTTTTT.